This T cell receptor (beta chain) was identified during a study of blood T cell repertoires in COVID-19. Study-level information: Samples came from the United States, Italy and Spain, spanning acute and convalescent COVID-19. Sources were T cells, B-cell-depleted T cells, or PBMCs; the material itself was cDNA or gDNA.

Germline-derived CDR1 and CDR2 are GTSNPN and SVGIG (reference sequence). V shed 0 bases and J shed 7 bases, with 7 bases lying between them. The CDR3 spans 11 residues. Per the authors' pipeline: Researchers report that nucleated cell counts were estimated from reference gene primer amplification. Here immunoSEQ multiplex PCR was the method, and the copy in TCRdb shows in-frame clones only, minus some. That table is the source of V, J and clone size, and D and trimming were worked out from the DNA. This table has tens of thousands of clones, around 85% appearing once. The sequencing input was peripheral blood. This receptor was identified in a man aged 40-49 years with acute or convalescent COVID-19. The rearrangement joins TRBV30 to TRBJ2-7; weak D call: TRBD2 (5 bases). This CDR3 reads CAWSVRREQYF. The CDR3 DNA is TGTGCCTGGAGTGTACGGAGGGAGCAGTACTTC.